This T cell receptor (beta chain) originates from a study of cytomegalovirus exposure and HLA in healthy donors. Findings of the study overall: Most of the TCR beta V segments (in an earlier analysis) were productive either about 87% or about 30% of the time. Presence/absence results assume similar sequencing depth per donor, which may not hold.

There are a few counts of this clone. Its antigen is undetermined. There are 17 residues in the CDR3. V was clipped by 2 bases and J by 0 bases; unmatched bases: 5. Germline values: CDR1 SGHTA, CDR2 FQGNSA. PCR employed 60 Vbeta and 13 Jbeta primers. TCRdb keeps only in-frame clones here, not all; method: immunoSEQ multiplex PCR. The table lists approximately 200,000 clones, about four fifths of them singletons. The chain couples TRBV7-2 to TRBJ2-7; 12 nucleotides line up with TRBD2. The receptor was isolated from a girl aged 10-17 years in good health and CMV-seropositive. The sample comprised PBMCs. The CDR3 sequence is CASSLSLAGGSSYEQYF. The CDR3 bases are TGTGCCAGCAGCTTAAGCCTAGCGGGGGGGAGCTCCTACGAGCAGTACTTC.